The present TCR beta chain was sequenced within a study of CD8 T cells in ankylosing spondylitis. Notes on the study in general: One TCR beta motif, made up of roughly eight highly homologous variants, appeared characteristic of ankylosing spondylitis blood.

Concerning this clonotype itself: Antigen unknown.

A single record per CDR3 protein comes from TCRdb applying MiXCR to the 5' RACE reads. The sample lists some 300,000 distinct CDR3 sequences, around 21% occurring once. The TCR was taken from a female donor with ankylosing spondylitis or in good health (not recorded which). The sequenced sample was blood, either unsorted or a sorted T cell fraction (not recorded which).

CDR3 region: CASSFFGGSTEAFF. CDR3 nucleotide sequence: TGTGCCAGCAGTTTTTTTGGAGGATCCACTGAAGCTTTCTTT. V is TRBV12-3 or TRBV12-4 and J is TRBJ1-1; the D is unclear. Deletions cut 3 bases from V and 4 bases from J, with 12 bases between. CDR3 length: 14 amino acids.